Presented here are 32 T cell receptor beta chains from one specimen sequenced in a study of blood T cell repertoires in COVID-19. Assay: immunoSEQ multiplex PCR; the TCRdb copy retains only in-frame clones and omits some. The sample lists 100,000 to 150,000 clones; about four fifths were seen once. The source material was peripheral blood. The receptors here all came from a man in his 60s with acute or convalescent COVID-19.

This clone was seen more than once but under ten times. This chain uses TRBV5-4 with TRBJ1-1; D is uncertain. V shed 0 bases and J shed 3 bases, with 3 bases lying between them. The CDR3 length is 12 residues. Germline V gene lookup returns CDR1 SGHNT and CDR2 YYREEE (reference sequence). DNA for the CDR3: TGTGCCAGCAGCTTGGCGTACACTGAAGCTTTCTTT. Protein product: CASSLAYTEAFF. Filled out from reference TRBV5-4 and TRBJ1-1, the complete variable domain reads ETGVTQSPTHLIKTRGQQVTLRCSSQSGHNTVSWYQQALGQGPQFIFQYYREEENGRGNFPPRFSGLQFPNYSSELNVNALELDDSALYLCASSLAYTEAFFGQGTRLTVV.

This chain's CDR3 is CASSHGTQLYEQYF. CDR3 coding DNA: TGTGCCAGCAGCCACGGGACTCAACTCTACGAGCAGTACTTC. The V call is TRBV7-2, the J call TRBJ2-7; tentative D call: TRBD2 (6 bases). V lost 5 bases and J 3 bases, leaving 14 bases between the germline ends. Germline lookup yields CDR1 SGHTA and CDR2 FQGNSA. CDR3 length: 14 residues.

The chain joins TRBV3-1 (or the pseudogene TRBV3-2) to TRBJ2-7, with no clear D. With 3 bases removed from V and 7 bases from J, the gap between germline ends came to 13 bases. The CDR3 runs to 13 residues. Germline loops: CDR1 LGHDT, CDR2 YNNKEL (reference sequence). The CDR3 bases are TGTGCCAGCAGCCAGTTATCGCCTAGGGAGCAGTACTTC. This gives the protein CASSQLSPREQYF.

V usage is TRBV28 and J usage is TRBJ2-7, with D possibly being TRBD1 (5 bases). There are 12 residues in the CDR3. Trimming cost V 3 bases and J 7 bases, with 10 bases left between them. Germline V gives CDR1 MDHEN, CDR2 SYDVKM. CDR3 sequence (DNA): TGTGCCAGCAGTTTGAAGGGGAAAGAGCAGTACTTC. The encoded protein is CASSLKGKEQYF.

This clone was counted only a few times. This chain joins TRBV2 and TRBJ1-6; D unresolved. The CDR3 is 13 amino acids. Germline lookup yields CDR1 SNHLY and CDR2 FYNNEI. Trimming cost V 4 bases and J 7 bases, with 8 bases left between them. CDR3 protein: CASSVSANSPLHF. The DNA of the CDR3 is TGTGCCAGCAGTGTGTCAGCGAATTCACCCCTCCACTTT.

This chain connects TRBV6-4 to TRBJ1-5; D remains ambiguous. Germline CDR1 and CDR2: MRHNA and SNTAGT. The V end was cut by 8 bases, the J end by 6 bases, with 17 bases between. CDR3 length: 14 residues. The CDR3 loop is CASAREGGSQPQHF. For the CDR3, the DNA is TGTGCCAGCGCCCGGGAGGGAGGTAGTCAGCCCCAGCATTTT.

The J gene is TRBJ1-5, the V gene TRBV30; a possible D gene is TRBD1 (5 bases). The CDR3 is 14 amino acids. Between the trimmed V and J ends, which lost 5 bases and 3 bases, there was a span of 14 bases. Germline-derived CDR1 and CDR2 are GTSNPN and SVGIG (reference sequence). The CDR3 DNA reads as TGTGCCTGGGGGCCAGGGCTATTCAATCAGCCCCAGCATTTT. Translation gives CAWGPGLFNQPQHF.

The table lists this clone with a count of one. The V gene is TRBV6-1, the J gene TRBJ1-5, with 7 bases lining up with TRBD1. V lost 2 bases to trimming and J lost 7 bases; unmatched junction nucleotides: 8. The germline CDR1 and CDR2 sequences are MNHNS and SASEGT. This CDR3 has 15 amino acids. Written as DNA, the CDR3 is TGTGCCAGCAGTGAAATAGGGGGACAGACCCAGCCCCAGCATTTT. It specifies CASSEIGGQTQPQHF.

The chain recombines TRBV28 with TRBJ1-2; D call uncertain. CDR1 MDHEN and CDR2 SYDVKM come from the germline V gene. This CDR3 region has 12 residues. Trimming removed 5 bases at V and 5 bases at J, with 9 bases between. Written as DNA, the CDR3 is TGTGCCAGCAGTGTCCTTGAGTATGGCTACACCTTC. This gives the protein CASSVLEYGYTF.

This rearrangement joins TRBV27 to TRBJ2-3; 8 bases are a match to TRBD2. Germline CDR1 is MNHEY and CDR2 is SMNVEV (reference sequence). This CDR3 region has 17 residues. The V gene end was trimmed by 4 bases and the J gene end by 6 bases; junction bases not matched to a gene: 15. The CDR3 coding sequence is TGTGCCAGCAGTTCTCCCCTAGCGGGTGTGCTGGGGGATACGCAGTATTTT. Amino acid sequence: CASSSPLAGVLGDTQYF.

The chain employs TRBV5-1 and TRBJ1-6, with 9 bases matching TRBD1. The trim removed 4 bases at V and 10 bases at J, leaving 12 bases unmatched. Germline V gene data show CDR1 as SGHRS and CDR2 as YFSETQ. CDR3 length: 16 amino acids. The CDR3, as DNA: TGCGCCAGCAGCCTATCCCCTCGGGACAGGGCCTCACCCCTCCACTTT. This encodes CASSLSPRDRASPLHF. Combining the CDR3 with reference TRBV5-1 and TRBJ1-6 gives the whole variable domain KAGVTQTPRYLIKTRGQQVTLSCSPISGHRSVSWYQQTPGQGLQFLFEYFSETQRNKGNFPGRFSGRQFSNSRSEMNVSTLELGDSALYLCASSLSPRDRASPLHFGNGTRLTVT.

In nucleotides, the CDR3 is TGTGCCAGCAGTCAAGTTAGCGGTCCCGGGGAGCTGTTTTTT. It is translated as CASSQVSGPGELFF. The V gene is TRBV7-3, the J gene TRBJ2-2, with D possibly TRBD2 on 6 matching bases. CDR3 length equals 14 residues. Trimming left V 6 bases short and J 6 bases short, with 14 bases between. Germline-derived CDR1 and CDR2 are SGHTA and FQGTGA.

The chain links TRBV28 to TRBJ2-7, with 8 positions matching TRBD2. The V and J ends lost 4 bases and 1 base, in that order; junction bases with no gene match: 9. The CDR3 totals 16 residues. Germline values: CDR1 MDHEN, CDR2 SYDVKM. CDR3 in DNA: TGTGCCAGCAGTTCGGGGGGGGCCAGGGGTTCCTACGAGCAGTACTTC. Protein sequence: CASSSGGARGSYEQYF.

This clone appeared once. The rearrangement uses TRBV5-1 and TRBJ2-2; possible D gene TRBD1, 5 bases. The CDR3 is made up of 14 amino acids. Germline CDR1 and CDR2: SGHRS and YFSETQ. V was pared by 0 bases and J by 6 bases, with 9 bases between. The CDR3 region is CASSLAQVAGELFF. CDR3 DNA sequence: TGCGCCAGCAGCTTGGCACAGGTCGCCGGGGAGCTGTTTTTT.

This chain uses TRBV9 with TRBJ2-1; TRBD1 aligns across 10 bases. CDR3 size: 15 residues. CDR1 and CDR2 from the germline V gene are SGDLS and YYNGEE. The trim removed 8 bases at V and 5 bases at J, leaving 10 bases unmatched. This CDR3 reads CASRGQGSVNNEQFF. The CDR3 DNA reads TGTGCCAGTAGGGGACAGGGGAGTGTCAACAATGAGCAGTTCTTC.

V and J are TRBV28 and TRBJ2-7; 9 nucleotides agree with TRBD2. There are 14 residues in the CDR3. The germline V gene encodes CDR1 MDHEN and CDR2 SYDVKM. V trimming: 3 bases; J trimming: 4 bases; junction bases outside the gene matches: 4. The CDR3 region has the DNA TGTGCCAGCAGTTTCGGCGGGAGGGTGTACGAGCAGTACTTC. Translating it yields CASSFGGRVYEQYF.

The J gene is TRBJ1-1, the V gene TRBV7-9; D is perhaps TRBD1 (6 bases). This CDR3 is built from 13 residues. The V end was cut by 6 bases, the J end by 2 bases, with 10 bases between. CDR1 and CDR2 (germline): SEHNR, FQNEAQ (reference sequence). CDR3 DNA: TGTGCCAGCAGATCGGACAGAAACACTGAAGCTTTCTTT. As protein: CASRSDRNTEAFF.

The chain uses TRBV28 and TRBJ1-2, with D maybe TRBD1 (6 bases). Germline V CDR1 and CDR2: MDHEN, SYDVKM. The length of the CDR3 is 13 residues. V was pared by 5 bases and J by 8 bases, with 15 bases between. The CDR3: CASSPGQNWGYTF. CDR3 coding DNA: TGTGCCAGCAGTCCCGGACAGAATTGGGGCTACACCTTC.

The chain employs TRBV28 and TRBJ1-6, with D tentatively TRBD1 (6 bases). CDR1 is MDHEN, CDR2 SYDVKM, per germline. V shed 5 bases and J shed 5 bases, with 7 bases lying between them. The CDR3 spans 13 residues. The DNA of the CDR3 is TGTGCCAGCAGTAGACAGGATAATTCACCCCTCCACTTT. Its translation is CASSRQDNSPLHF. Looking up the rest from reference TRBV28 and TRBJ1-6 gives the full variable domain: DVKVTQSSRYLVKRTGEKVFLECVQDMDHENMFWYRQDPGLGLRLIYFSYDVKMKEKGDIPEGYSVSREKKERFSLILESASTNQTSMYLCASSRQDNSPLHFGNGTRLTVT.

The V and J genes are TRBV5-4 and TRBJ1-1; D is uncertain. Germline CDR1 and CDR2: SGHNT and YYREEE (reference sequence). Trimming cost V 4 bases and J 3 bases, with 10 bases left between them. CDR3 length equals 13 residues. Written as DNA, the CDR3 is TGTGCCAGCAGCCCCGGAGGGTACACTGAAGCTTTCTTT. Its protein product is CASSPGGYTEAFF.

Only a few counts were recorded for this clone. The CDR3, as DNA: TGTGCCAGCAGCCAAGATAGAGGCGGGAACTCCTACAATGAGCAGTTCTTC. Translating it yields CASSQDRGGNSYNEQFF. V is TRBV4-2 and J is TRBJ2-1; perhaps TRBD2 as D (6 bases). CDR3 length: 17 amino acids. Per germline, CDR1 LGHNA and CDR2 YNFKEQ. V gave up 0 bases and J gave up 0 bases, with 12 bases separating them.

This chain connects TRBV28 to TRBJ1-6, with 9 bases matching TRBD1. The CDR3 extends over 15 amino acids. V lost 5 bases and J lost 9; bases outside the gene matches: 8. Germline loops: CDR1 MDHEN, CDR2 SYDVKM. CDR3 in amino acids: CASSPSNRGLSPLHF. CDR3 coding DNA: TGTGCCAGCAGTCCTTCCAACAGGGGGCTTTCACCCCTCCACTTT.

The V and J genes are TRBV28 and TRBJ1-1, with TRBD1 matching 8 bases. The V gene's germline CDR1 is MDHEN and CDR2 SYDVKM. The CDR3 loop spans 14 amino acids. Unmatched junction bases numbered 0, after V lost 2 bases and J lost 1 base. CDR3 DNA sequence: TGTGCCAGCAGTTTAGGGACAGGGAACACTGAAGCTTTCTTT. This translates into CASSLGTGNTEAFF. The whole variable domain, remainder taken from reference TRBV28 and TRBJ1-1, is DVKVTQSSRYLVKRTGEKVFLECVQDMDHENMFWYRQDPGLGLRLIYFSYDVKMKEKGDIPEGYSVSREKKERFSLILESASTNQTSMYLCASSLGTGNTEAFFGQGTRLTVV.

The chain has TRBV11-2 and TRBJ2-1; TRBD2 matches at 9 bases. The CDR3 length is 16 residues. CDR1 is SGHAT and CDR2 is FQNNGV in the germline V gene. With 1 base clipped from V and 7 bases from J, the junction kept 8 bases outside the gene matches. As DNA, the CDR3 is TGTGCCAGCAGCTTAGTCGCGGGCGGGAGGGTAAATGAGCAGTTCTTC. As protein: CASSLVAGGRVNEQFF.

The chain employs TRBV30 and TRBJ2-3, with TRBD2 matching over 7 bases. The CDR3 is made up of 14 amino acids. The J segment lost 0 bases and the V segment lost 8 bases, leaving 8 bases of the junction unmatched. Germline lookup yields CDR1 GTSNPN and CDR2 SVGIG (reference sequence). This CDR3 is CARGGPSSTDTQYF. As DNA, the CDR3 is TGTGCCCGCGGGGGACCCTCAAGCACAGATACGCAGTATTTT.

The chain joins TRBV29-1 to TRBJ2-5, with 7 bases lining up with TRBD2. This CDR3 comprises 13 residues. Germline lookup yields CDR1 SQVTM and CDR2 ANQGSEA. Trimming at V came to 0 bases and at J to 5 bases, leaving 3 bases not matched to a gene. CDR3 nucleotide sequence: TGCAGCGTTGAAGAGGGAGGGTTGGAGACCCAGTACTTC. Its translation: CSVEEGGLETQYF.

V is TRBV27 and J is TRBJ1-1; tentative D call: TRBD1 (6 bases). Germline CDR1 is MNHEY and CDR2 is SMNVEV (reference sequence). Deletions cut 6 bases from V and 3 bases from J, with 14 bases between. The CDR3 is 14 amino acids. The CDR3 reads CASSPGGRHTEAFF. The CDR3 DNA follows: TGTGCCAGCAGCCCGGGGGGCCGGCACACTGAAGCTTTCTTT.

The chain is built from TRBV10-3 and TRBJ1-5; TRBD1 agrees at 7 bases. Germline values: CDR1 ENHRY, CDR2 SYGVKD. The CDR3 runs to 14 residues. V was pared by 10 bases and J by 0 bases, with 6 bases of the junction left unmatched. CDR3 region: CATRDRNSNQPQHF. The CDR3, as DNA: TGTGCCACCCGGGACAGAAATAGCAATCAGCCCCAGCATTTT.

A single count supports this clone. The rearrangement joins TRBV2 to TRBJ1-1, with no clear D. CDR1 is SNHLY and CDR2 is FYNNEI in the germline V gene. The CDR3 covers 18 residues. Trimming removed 2 bases from V and 6 bases from J, with 25 bases in between. The DNA for the CDR3 is TGTGCCAGCAGTGAATCTTTGGAATCGGGTGCTTGGATCCCTGAAGCTTTCTTT. Residues: CASSESLESGAWIPEAFF.

This clone was observed a single time. V usage is TRBV2 and J usage is TRBJ1-5, with TRBD1 as a possible D gene (5 bases). Germline V gene lookup returns CDR1 SNHLY and CDR2 FYNNEI. V was clipped by 4 bases and J by 6 bases, with 13 bases between them. The CDR3 is made up of 14 amino acids. The CDR3 DNA follows: TGTGCCAGCAGTGTCCAGGGTGAAGCTCAGCCCCAGCATTTT. Amino acids: CASSVQGEAQPQHF.

This clone was picked up a small number of times. The chain is built from TRBV4-1 and TRBJ1-2, with D maybe TRBD1 (5 bases). The CDR3 is made up of 13 amino acids. Germline V gene lookup returns CDR1 MGHRA and CDR2 YSYEKL. V lost 5 bases and J 6 bases, leaving 13 bases between the germline ends. This CDR3 is CASSLTPGNGYTF. The CDR3 bases are TGCGCCAGCAGCTTAACTCCAGGGAATGGCTACACCTTC.

This clone has only one observation. This chain uses TRBV24-1 with TRBJ2-1; 14 bases map to TRBD2. V lost 3 bases, J lost 7 bases, and 4 bases stayed unmatched. The CDR3 contains 16 residues. In germline, CDR1 is KGHDR, CDR2 SFDVKD. The CDR3 here is CATSDLGLAGANEQFF. The CDR3 DNA is TGTGCCACCAGTGATCTGGGACTAGCGGGAGCGAATGAGCAGTTCTTC.